This TCR beta chain was sequenced during a study of T cell responses to AZD1222 COVID-19 vaccine. Broader study findings: Breadth and depth of Spike-specific TCRs rose after two AZD1222 doses. Researchers report vaccine-associated CD4 TCRs spanning spike, with dominance at 160-218 and 743-854. Reportedly, nearly half of unique spike TCRs recognized epitopes outside B.1.351/B.1.1.7 mutations. Most donors were white British and more were female, and clonal diversity was possibly underestimated.

The assay was immunoSEQ multiplex PCR, and TCRdb's table has in-frame clones only and misses some. The sample includes some 200,000 clones, more than 85% of them seen just once. Germline V gives CDR1 SGHAT, CDR2 FQNNGV. V gave up 2 bases and J gave up 7 bases, with 3 bases separating them. CDR3 length: 11 amino acids. This clone was seen just once. Its antigen is currently unknown. Sequences were derived from peripheral blood, sampled 28 days after the second AZD1222 dose. The TCR was taken from an adult who received the AZD1222 COVID-19 vaccine. The chain uses TRBV11-2 and TRBJ1-3; D unclear. CDR3 bases: TGTGCCAGCAGCTTAAGCAACACCATATATTTT. Its translation: CASSLSNTIYF.